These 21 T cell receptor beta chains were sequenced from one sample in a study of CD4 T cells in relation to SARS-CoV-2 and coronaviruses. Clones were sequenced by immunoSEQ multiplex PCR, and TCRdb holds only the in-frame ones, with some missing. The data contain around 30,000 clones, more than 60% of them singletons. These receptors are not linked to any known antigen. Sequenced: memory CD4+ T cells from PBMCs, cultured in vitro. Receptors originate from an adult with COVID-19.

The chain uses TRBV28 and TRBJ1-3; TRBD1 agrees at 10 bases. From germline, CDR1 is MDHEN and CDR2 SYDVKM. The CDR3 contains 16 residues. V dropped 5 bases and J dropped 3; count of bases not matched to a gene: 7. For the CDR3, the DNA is TGTGCCAGCAGTCGCGCCGGGACAGGGGATGGAAACACCATATATTTT. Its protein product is CASSRAGTGDGNTIYF. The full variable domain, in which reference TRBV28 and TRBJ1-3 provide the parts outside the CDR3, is DVKVTQSSRYLVKRTGEKVFLECVQDMDHENMFWYRQDPGLGLRLIYFSYDVKMKEKGDIPEGYSVSREKKERFSLILESASTNQTSMYLCASSRAGTGDGNTIYFGEGSWLTVV.

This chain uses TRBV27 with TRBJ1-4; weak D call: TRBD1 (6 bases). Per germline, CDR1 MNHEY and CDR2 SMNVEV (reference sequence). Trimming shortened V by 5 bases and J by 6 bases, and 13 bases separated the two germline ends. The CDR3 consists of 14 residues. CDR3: CASSQQGGHEKLFF. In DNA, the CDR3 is TGTGCCAGCAGTCAACAGGGAGGGCATGAAAAACTGTTTTTT.

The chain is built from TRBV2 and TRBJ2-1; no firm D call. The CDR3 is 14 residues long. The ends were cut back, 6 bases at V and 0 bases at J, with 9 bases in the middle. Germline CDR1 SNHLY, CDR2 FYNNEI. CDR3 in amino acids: CASRQQSSYNEQFF. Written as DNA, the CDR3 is TGTGCCAGCAGACAACAGAGCTCCTACAATGAGCAGTTCTTC.

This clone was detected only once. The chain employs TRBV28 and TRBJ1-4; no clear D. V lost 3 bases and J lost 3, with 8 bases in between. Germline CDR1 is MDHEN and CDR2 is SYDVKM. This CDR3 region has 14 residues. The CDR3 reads CASSLGGSNEKLFF. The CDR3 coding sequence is TGTGCCAGCAGTTTGGGAGGTTCTAATGAAAAACTGTTTTTT.

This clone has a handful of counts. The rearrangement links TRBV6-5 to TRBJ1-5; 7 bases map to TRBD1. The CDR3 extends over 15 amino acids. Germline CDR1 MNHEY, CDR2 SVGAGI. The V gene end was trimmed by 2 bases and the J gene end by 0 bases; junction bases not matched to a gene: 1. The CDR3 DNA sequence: TGTGCCAGCAGTTACGCAGGGGGTAGCAATCAGCCCCAGCATTTT. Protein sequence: CASSYAGGSNQPQHF.

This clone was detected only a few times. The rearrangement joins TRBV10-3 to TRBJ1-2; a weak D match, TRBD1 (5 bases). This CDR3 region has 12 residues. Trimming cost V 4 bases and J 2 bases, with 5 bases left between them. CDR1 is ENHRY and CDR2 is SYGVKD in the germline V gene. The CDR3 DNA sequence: TGTGCCATCAGTGGACAGAACTATGGCTACACCTTC. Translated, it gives CAISGQNYGYTF.

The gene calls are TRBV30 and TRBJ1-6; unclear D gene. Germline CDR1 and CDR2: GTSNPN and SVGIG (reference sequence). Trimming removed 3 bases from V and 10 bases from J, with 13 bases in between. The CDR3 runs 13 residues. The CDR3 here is CAWRNSPESPLHF. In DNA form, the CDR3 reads TGTGCCTGGAGAAACAGCCCAGAGTCACCCCTCCACTTT.

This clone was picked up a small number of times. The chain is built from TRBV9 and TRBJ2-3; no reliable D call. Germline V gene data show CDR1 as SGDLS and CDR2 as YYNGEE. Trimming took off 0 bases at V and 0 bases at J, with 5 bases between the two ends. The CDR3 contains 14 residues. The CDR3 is CASSVGSSTDTQYF. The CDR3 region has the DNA TGTGCCAGCAGCGTAGGGAGTAGCACAGATACGCAGTATTTT.

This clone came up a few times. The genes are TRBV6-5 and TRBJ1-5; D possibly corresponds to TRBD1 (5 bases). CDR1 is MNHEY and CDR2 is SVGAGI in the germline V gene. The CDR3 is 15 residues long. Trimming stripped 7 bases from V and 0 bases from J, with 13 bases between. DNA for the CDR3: TGTGCCAGCAAAGGACAATCTACTAGCAATCAGCCCCAGCATTTT. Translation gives CASKGQSTSNQPQHF.

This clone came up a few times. The CDR3 spells CASTAGGSEQYF. The CDR3 region has the DNA TGTGCCAGCACCGCAGGGGGGTCCGAGCAGTACTTC. The rearrangement links TRBV28 to TRBJ2-7; maybe TRBD1 (7 bases). The CDR3 is 12 amino acids. V was pared by 7 bases and J by 6 bases, with 13 bases between. Germline V gene sequence: CDR1 MDHEN, CDR2 SYDVKM.

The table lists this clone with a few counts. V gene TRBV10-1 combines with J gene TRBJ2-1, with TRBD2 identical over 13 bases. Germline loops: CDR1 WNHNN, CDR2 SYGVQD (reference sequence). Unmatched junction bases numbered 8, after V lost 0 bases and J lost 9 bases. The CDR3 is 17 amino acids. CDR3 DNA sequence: TGCGCCAGCAGTGAGTCCCTTACTAGCGGGAGGGCCGGTGAGCAGTTCTTC. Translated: CASSESLTSGRAGEQFF.

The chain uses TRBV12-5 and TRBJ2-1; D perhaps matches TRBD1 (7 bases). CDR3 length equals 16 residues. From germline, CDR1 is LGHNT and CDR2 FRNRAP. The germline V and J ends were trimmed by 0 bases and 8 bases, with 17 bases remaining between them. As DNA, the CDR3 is TGTGCTAGTGGTTTGGTGCGCGGGACAGAACACGATGAGCAGTTCTTC. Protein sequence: CASGLVRGTEHDEQFF.

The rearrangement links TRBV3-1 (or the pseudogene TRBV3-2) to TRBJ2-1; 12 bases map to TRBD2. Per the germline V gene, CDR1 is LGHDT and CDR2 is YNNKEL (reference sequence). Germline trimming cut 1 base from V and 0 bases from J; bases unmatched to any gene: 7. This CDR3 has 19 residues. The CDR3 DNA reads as TGTGCCAGCAGCCAAGGACTAGCGGGAGACCTGAGCTCCTACAATGAGCAGTTCTTC. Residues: CASSQGLAGDLSSYNEQFF.

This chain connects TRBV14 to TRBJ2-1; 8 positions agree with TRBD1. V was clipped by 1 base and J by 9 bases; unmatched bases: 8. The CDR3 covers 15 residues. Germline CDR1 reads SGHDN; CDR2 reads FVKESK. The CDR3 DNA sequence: TGTGCCAGCAGCCAAGGAAGACAGGGGTTTAGTGAGCAGTTCTTC. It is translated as CASSQGRQGFSEQFF. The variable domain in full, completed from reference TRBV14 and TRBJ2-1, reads EAGVTQFPSHSVIEKGQTVTLRCDPISGHDNLYWYRRVMGKEIKFLLHFVKESKQDESGMPNNRFLAERTGGTYSTLKVQPAELEDSGVYFCASSQGRQGFSEQFFGPGTRLTVL.

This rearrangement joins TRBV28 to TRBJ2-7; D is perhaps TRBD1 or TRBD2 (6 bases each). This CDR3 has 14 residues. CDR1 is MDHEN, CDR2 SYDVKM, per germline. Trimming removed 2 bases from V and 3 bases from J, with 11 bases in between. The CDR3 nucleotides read TGTGCCAGCAGTTTACAGGGGAGGTACTACGAGCAGTACTTC. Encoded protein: CASSLQGRYYEQYF.

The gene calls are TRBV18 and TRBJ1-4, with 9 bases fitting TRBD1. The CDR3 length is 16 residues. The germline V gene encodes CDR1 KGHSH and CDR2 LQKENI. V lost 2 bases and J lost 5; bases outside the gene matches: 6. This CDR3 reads CASSPSRGQGNEKLFF. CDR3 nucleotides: TGTGCCAGCTCACCAAGTCGGGGACAGGGAAATGAAAAACTGTTTTTT.

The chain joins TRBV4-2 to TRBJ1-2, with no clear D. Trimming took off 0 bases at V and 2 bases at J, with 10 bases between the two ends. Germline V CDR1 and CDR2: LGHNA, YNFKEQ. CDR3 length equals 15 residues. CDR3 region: CASSQDGSKNYGYTF. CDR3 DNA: TGTGCCAGCAGCCAAGATGGCTCTAAGAACTATGGCTACACCTTC.

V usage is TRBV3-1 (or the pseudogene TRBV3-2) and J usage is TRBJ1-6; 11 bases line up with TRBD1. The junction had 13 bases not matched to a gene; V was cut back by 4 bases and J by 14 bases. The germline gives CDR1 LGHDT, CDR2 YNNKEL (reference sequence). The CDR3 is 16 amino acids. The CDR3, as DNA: TGTGCCAGCAGCCGCGGGACAGGGGGTTACCTCGTCTCCCTCCACTTT. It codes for CASSRGTGGYLVSLHF.

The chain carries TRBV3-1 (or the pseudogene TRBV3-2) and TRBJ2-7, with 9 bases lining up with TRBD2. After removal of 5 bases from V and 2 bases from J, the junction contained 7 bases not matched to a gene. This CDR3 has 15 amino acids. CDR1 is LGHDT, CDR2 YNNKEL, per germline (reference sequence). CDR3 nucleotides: TGTGCCAGCAGCATCGGACTAGCGTCAGCCTACGAGCAGTACTTC. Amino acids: CASSIGLASAYEQYF.

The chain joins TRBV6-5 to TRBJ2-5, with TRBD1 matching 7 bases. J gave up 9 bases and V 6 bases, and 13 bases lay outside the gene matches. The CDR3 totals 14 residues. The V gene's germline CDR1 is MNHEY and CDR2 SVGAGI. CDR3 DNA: TGTGCCAGCAGACGCCCCGGGACAGTAGGCTCCCAGTACTTC. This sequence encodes CASRRPGTVGSQYF.

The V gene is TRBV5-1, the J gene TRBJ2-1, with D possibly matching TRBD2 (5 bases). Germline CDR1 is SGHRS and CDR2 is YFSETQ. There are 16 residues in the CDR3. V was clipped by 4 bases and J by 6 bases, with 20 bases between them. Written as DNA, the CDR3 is TGCGCCAGCAGCCCCGCCGCGGGTCCTCCTTCCAATGAGCAGTTCTTC. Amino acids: CASSPAAGPPSNEQFF.